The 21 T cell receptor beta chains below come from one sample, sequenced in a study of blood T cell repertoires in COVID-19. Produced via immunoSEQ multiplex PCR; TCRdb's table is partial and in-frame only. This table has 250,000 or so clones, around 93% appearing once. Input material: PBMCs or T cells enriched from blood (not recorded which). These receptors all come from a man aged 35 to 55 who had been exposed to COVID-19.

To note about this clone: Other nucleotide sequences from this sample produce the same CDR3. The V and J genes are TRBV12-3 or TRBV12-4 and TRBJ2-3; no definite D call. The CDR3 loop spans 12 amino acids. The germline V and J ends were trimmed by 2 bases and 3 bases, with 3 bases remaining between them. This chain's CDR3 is CASSLRTDTQYF. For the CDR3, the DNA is TGTGCCAGCAGTTTACGTACAGATACGCAGTATTTT.

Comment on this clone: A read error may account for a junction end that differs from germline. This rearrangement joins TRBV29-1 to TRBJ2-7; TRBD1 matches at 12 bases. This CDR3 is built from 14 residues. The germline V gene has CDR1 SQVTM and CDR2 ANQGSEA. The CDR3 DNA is TGCAGCGCTGAATCCGGGACAGGGGGCCACGAGCAGTACTTC. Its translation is CSAESGTGGHEQYF.

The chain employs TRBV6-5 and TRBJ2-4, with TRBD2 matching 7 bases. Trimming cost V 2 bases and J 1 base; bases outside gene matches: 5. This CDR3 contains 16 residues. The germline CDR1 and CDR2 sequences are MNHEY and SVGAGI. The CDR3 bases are TGTGCCAGCAGTTACGGGTGGGAGGGGGCCAAAAACATTCAGTACTTC. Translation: CASSYGWEGAKNIQYF.

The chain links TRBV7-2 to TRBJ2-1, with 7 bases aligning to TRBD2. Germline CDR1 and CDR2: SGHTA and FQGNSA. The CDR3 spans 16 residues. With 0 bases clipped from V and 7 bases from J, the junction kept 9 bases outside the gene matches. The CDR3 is CASSLAGGLDFNEQFF. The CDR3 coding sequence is TGTGCCAGCAGCTTAGCGGGAGGGCTTGATTTTAATGAGCAGTTCTTC.

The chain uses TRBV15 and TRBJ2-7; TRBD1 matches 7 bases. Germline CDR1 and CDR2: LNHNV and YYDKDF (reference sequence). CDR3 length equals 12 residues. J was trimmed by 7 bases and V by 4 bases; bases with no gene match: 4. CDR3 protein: CATSTIQGEQYF. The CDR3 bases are TGTGCCACCAGCACGATACAGGGGGAGCAGTACTTC.

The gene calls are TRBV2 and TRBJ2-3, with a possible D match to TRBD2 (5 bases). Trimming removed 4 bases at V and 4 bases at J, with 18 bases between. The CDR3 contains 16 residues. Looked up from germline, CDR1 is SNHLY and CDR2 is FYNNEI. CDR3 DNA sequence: TGTGCCAGCAGTGTTTGGCTAGCATTGTCGGCAGATACGCAGTATTTT. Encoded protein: CASSVWLALSADTQYF.

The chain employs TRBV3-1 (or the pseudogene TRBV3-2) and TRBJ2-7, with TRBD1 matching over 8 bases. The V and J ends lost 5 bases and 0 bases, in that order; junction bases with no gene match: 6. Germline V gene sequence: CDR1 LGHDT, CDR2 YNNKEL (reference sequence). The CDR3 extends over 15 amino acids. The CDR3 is CASSLIGQGSYEQYF. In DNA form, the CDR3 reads TGTGCCAGCAGCTTAATTGGACAGGGCTCCTACGAGCAGTACTTC.

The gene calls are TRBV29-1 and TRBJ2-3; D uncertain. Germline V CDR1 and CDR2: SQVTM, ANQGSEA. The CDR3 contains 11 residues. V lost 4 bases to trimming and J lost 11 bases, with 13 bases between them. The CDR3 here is CSVVSDIEQYF. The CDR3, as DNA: TGCAGCGTTGTCAGTGATATTGAGCAGTATTTT.

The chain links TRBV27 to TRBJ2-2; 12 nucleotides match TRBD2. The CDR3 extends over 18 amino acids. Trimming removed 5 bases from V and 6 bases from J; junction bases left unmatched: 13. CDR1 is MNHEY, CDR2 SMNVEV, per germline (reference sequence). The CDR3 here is CASSLKRTSGKWSGELFF. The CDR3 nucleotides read TGTGCCAGCAGTCTGAAAAGGACTAGCGGGAAATGGTCCGGGGAGCTGTTTTTT.

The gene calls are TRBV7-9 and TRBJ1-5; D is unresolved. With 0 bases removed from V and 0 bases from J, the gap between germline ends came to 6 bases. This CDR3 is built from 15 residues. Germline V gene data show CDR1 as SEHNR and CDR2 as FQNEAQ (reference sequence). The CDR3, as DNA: TGTGCCAGCAGCTTAGCCGAGTATAGCAATCAGCCCCAGCATTTT. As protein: CASSLAEYSNQPQHF.

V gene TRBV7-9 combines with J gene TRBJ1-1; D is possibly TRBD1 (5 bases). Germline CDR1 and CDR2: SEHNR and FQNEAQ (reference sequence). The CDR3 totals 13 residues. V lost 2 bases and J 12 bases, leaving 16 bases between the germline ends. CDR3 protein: CASSLPRTLGTFF. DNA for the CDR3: TGTGCCAGCAGCTTACCCCGGACATTAGGGACTTTCTTT. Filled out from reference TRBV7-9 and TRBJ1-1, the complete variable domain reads DTGVSQNPRHKITKRGQNVTFRCDPISEHNRLYWYRQTLGQGPEFLTYFQNEAQLEKSRLLSDRFSAERPKGSFSTLEIQRTEQGDSAMYLCASSLPRTLGTFFGQGTRLTVV.

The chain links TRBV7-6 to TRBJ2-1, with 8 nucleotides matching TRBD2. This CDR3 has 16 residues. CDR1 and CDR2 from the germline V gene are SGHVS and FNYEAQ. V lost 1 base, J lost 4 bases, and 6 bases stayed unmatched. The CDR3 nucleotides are TGTGCCAGCAGCTTAGTCGCTAGCGGGCCGTACAATGAGCAGTTCTTC. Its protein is CASSLVASGPYNEQFF.

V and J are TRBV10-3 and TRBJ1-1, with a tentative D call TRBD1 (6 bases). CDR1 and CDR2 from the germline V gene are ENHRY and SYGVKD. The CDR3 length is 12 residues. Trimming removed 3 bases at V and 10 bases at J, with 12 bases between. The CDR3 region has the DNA TGTGCCATCAGTGATGAGCGGGACACAGCTTTCTTT. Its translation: CAISDERDTAFF.

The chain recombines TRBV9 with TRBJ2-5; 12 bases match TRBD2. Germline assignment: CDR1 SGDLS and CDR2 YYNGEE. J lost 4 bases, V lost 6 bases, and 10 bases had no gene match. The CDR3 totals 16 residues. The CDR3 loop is CASTAGLAGPSETQYF. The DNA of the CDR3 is TGTGCCAGCACCGCCGGACTAGCGGGACCCTCAGAGACCCAGTACTTC.

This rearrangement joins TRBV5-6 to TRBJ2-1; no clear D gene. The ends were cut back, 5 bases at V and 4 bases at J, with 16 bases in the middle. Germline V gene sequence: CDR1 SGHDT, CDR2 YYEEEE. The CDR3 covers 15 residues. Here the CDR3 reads CASRSLDLKYNEQFF. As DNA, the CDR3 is TGTGCCAGCAGGTCCCTAGACCTAAAATACAATGAGCAGTTCTTC.

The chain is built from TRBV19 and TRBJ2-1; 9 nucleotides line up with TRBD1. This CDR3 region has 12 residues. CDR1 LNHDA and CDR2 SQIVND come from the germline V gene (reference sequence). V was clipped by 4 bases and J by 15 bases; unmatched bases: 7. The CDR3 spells CASSTYRGLAFF. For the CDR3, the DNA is TGTGCCAGTAGTACTTACAGGGGGCTGGCGTTCTTC. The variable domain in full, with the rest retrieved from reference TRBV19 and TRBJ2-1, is DGGITQSPKYLFRKEGQNVTLSCEQNLNHDAMYWYRQDPGQGLRLIYYSQIVNDFQKGDIAEGYSVSREKKESFPLTVTSAQKNPTAFYLCASSTYRGLAFFGPGTRLTVL.

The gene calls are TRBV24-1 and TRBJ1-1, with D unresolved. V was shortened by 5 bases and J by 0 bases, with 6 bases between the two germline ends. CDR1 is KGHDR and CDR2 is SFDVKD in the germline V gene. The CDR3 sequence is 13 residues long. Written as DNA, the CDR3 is TGTGCCACCAGTGGTGACATGAACACTGAAGCTTTCTTT. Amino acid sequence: CATSGDMNTEAFF.

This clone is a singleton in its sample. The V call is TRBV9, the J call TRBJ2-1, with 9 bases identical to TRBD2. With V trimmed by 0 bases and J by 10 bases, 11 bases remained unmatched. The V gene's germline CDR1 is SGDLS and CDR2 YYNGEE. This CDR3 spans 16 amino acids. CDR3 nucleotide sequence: TGTGCCAGCAGCGTAGGCGCTTCCTCGACTAGCGGAGAGCAGTTCTTC. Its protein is CASSVGASSTSGEQFF. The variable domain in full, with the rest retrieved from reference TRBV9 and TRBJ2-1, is DSGVTQTPKHLITATGQRVTLRCSPRSGDLSVYWYQQSLDQGLQFLIQYYNGEERAKGNILERFSAQQFPDLHSELNLSSLELGDSALYFCASSVGASSTSGEQFFGPGTRLTVL.

The CDR3 sequence is CASSSGQGGNNEQFF. Written as DNA, the CDR3 is TGTGCCAGCTCATCGGGACAGGGAGGCAATAATGAGCAGTTCTTC. V usage is TRBV18 and J usage is TRBJ2-1, with 9 bases matching TRBD1. Germline assignment: CDR1 KGHSH and CDR2 LQKENI. J gave up 7 bases and V 5 bases, and 9 bases lay outside the gene matches. This CDR3 is built from 15 residues. The full variable domain, its missing parts supplied by reference TRBV18 and TRBJ2-1, is NAGVMQNPRHLVRRRGQEARLRCSPMKGHSHVYWYRQLPEEGLKFMVYLQKENIIDESGMPKERFSAEFPKEGPSILRIQQVVRGDSAAYFCASSSGQGGNNEQFFGPGTRLTVL.

CDR3 in amino acids: CASSPEQISGNTIYF. The CDR3 DNA sequence: TGTGCCAGTAGCCCCGAACAGATCTCTGGAAACACCATATATTTT. The chain couples TRBV19 to TRBJ1-3; unclear D gene. The V end lost 6 bases, the J end lost 0 bases, and 12 bases lay between the germline ends. From germline, CDR1 is LNHDA and CDR2 SQIVND (reference sequence). The CDR3 runs to 15 residues. Full variable domain (outside the CDR3, taken from reference TRBV19 and TRBJ1-3): DGGITQSPKYLFRKEGQNVTLSCEQNLNHDAMYWYRQDPGQGLRLIYYSQIVNDFQKGDIAEGYSVSREKKESFPLTVTSAQKNPTAFYLCASSPEQISGNTIYFGEGSWLTVV.

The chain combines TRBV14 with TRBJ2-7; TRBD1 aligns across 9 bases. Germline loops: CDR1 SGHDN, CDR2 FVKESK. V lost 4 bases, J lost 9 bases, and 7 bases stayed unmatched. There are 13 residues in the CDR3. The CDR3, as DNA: TGTGCCAGCAGCCCCAGGGGACAGGGAGGGCAGTACTTC. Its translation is CASSPRGQGGQYF.